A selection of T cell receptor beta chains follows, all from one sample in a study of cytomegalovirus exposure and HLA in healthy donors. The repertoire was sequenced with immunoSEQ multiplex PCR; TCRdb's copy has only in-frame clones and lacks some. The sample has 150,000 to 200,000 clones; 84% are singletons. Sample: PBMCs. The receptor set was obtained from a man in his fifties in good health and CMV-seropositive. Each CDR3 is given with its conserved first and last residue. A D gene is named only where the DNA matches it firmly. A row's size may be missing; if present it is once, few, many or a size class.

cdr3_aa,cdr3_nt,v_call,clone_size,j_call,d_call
CATSRDLAKETQYF,TGTGCCACCAGCAGAGATTTGGCCAAAGAGACCCAGTACTTC,TRBV15,-,TRBJ2-5,-
CASSLFVALYQETQYF,TGTGCCAGCAGCTTATTCGTAGCGCTGTACCAAGAGACCCAGTACTTC,TRBV7-3,-,TRBJ2-5,-
CASRGPEAGELFF,TGTGCCAGCAGGGGTCCCGAGGCCGGGGAGCTGTTTTTT,TRBV6-5,-,TRBJ2-2,-
CASGPGEGYEQYF,TGTGCCAGCGGCCCGGGCGAGGGCTACGAGCAGTACTTC,TRBV6-1,-,TRBJ2-7,-
CASSDRLRSSYEQYF,TGTGCCAGCAGTGACCGACTGAGGAGCTCCTACGAGCAGTACTTC,TRBV7-2,few,TRBJ2-7,-
CASNYGGNNEQFF,TGTGCCAGCAACTATGGCGGCAACAATGAGCAGTTCTTC,TRBV5-5,-,TRBJ2-1,-
CASSAQGLGEQYF,TGCGCCAGCAGTGCCCAGGGCCTGGGGGAGCAGTACTTC,TRBV10-1,-,TRBJ2-7,-
CASSETLQNSPLHF,TGTGCCAGCAGCGAAACGCTGCAGAATTCACCCCTCCACTTT,TRBV9,-,TRBJ1-6,-
CASRERREKNEKLFF,TGTGCCAGCAGGGAAAGAAGAGAGAAGAATGAAAAACTGTTTTTT,TRBV6-1,-,TRBJ1-4,-
CASSQDQRNRVYTDTQYF,TGTGCCAGCAGCCAAGATCAACGAAACAGGGTTTACACAGATACGCAGTATTTT,TRBV4-2,-,TRBJ2-3,-
CASRLGGAVEETQYF,TGCGCCAGCAGGCTGGGGGGGGCCGTTGAAGAGACCCAGTACTTC,TRBV10-2,-,TRBJ2-5,-
CASSGRARQGAKAYEQYF,TGTGCCAGCAGTGGAAGGGCCCGACAGGGGGCGAAGGCCTACGAGCAGTACTTC,TRBV6-8,-,TRBJ2-7,TRBD1
CASSSYRGDDYGYTF,TGTGCCAGCAGTTCGTACAGGGGAGATGACTATGGCTACACCTTC,TRBV6-5,-,TRBJ1-2,TRBD1
CASTRGLSTDTQYF,TGTGCCAGTACCCGCGGCCTTAGCACAGATACGCAGTATTTT,TRBV19,-,TRBJ2-3,-
CASSHSAREDTQYF,TGTGCCAGCAGCCACTCCGCCCGAGAAGATACGCAGTATTTT,TRBV4-2,-,TRBJ2-3,-
CASSSDYSSYEQYF,TGTGCCAGCAGCTCAGACTATTCTTCCTACGAGCAGTACTTC,TRBV5-6,-,TRBJ2-7,-
CASSDGTGEWQYF,TGCGCCAGCAGTGATGGGACAGGGGAATGGCAGTACTTC,TRBV10-1,once,TRBJ2-7,TRBD1
CASSLAGKGVTDTQYF,TGTGCCAGCAGCTTGGCCGGGAAAGGAGTGACAGATACGCAGTATTTT,TRBV5-4,-,TRBJ2-3,-
CASSLDNFNEQFF,TGTGCCAGTAGTCTGGACAACTTCAATGAGCAGTTCTTC,TRBV19,-,TRBJ2-1,-
CASSVSGGNYGYTF,TGTGCCAGCAGCGTATCAGGGGGGAACTATGGCTACACCTTC,TRBV9,-,TRBJ1-2,TRBD1
CASGGGFGMGYTF,TGTGCCAGCGGGGGGGGCTTTGGAATGGGCTACACCTTC,TRBV6-5,-,TRBJ1-2,-
CAWSVEGKPQHF,TGTGCCTGGAGTGTTGAGGGAAAGCCCCAGCATTTT,TRBV30,-,TRBJ1-5,-
CASSLTSAGTDTQYF,TGTGCCAGCAGCTTAACTAGCGCGGGCACAGATACGCAGTATTTT,TRBV7-9,-,TRBJ2-3,TRBD2
CASSLRQGYEQYF,TGTGCCAGCAGTCTGAGACAGGGCTACGAGCAGTACTTC,TRBV2,-,TRBJ2-7,TRBD1
CASRRSGSNNNEQFF,TGTGCCAGCAGAAGAAGCGGGAGTAACAATAATGAGCAGTTCTTC,TRBV27,-,TRBJ2-1,TRBD2
CASREDYASYNEQFF,TGTGCCAGTAGGGAAGACTATGCAAGCTACAATGAGCAGTTCTTC,TRBV19,-,TRBJ2-1,-
CASTLRGRDTDTQYF,TGTGCCAGCACCCTCAGGGGGCGGGACACAGATACGCAGTATTTT,TRBV7-3,few,TRBJ2-3,TRBD1
CASRGTGGEKLFF,TGTGCCAGCCGGGGTACAGGGGGTGAAAAACTGTTTTTT,TRBV18,-,TRBJ1-4,TRBD1
CASSLELAGEFDNEQFF,TGTGCCAGCAGTTTAGAACTAGCGGGGGAATTCGACAATGAGCAGTTCTTC,TRBV28,once,TRBJ2-1,TRBD2
CSARVLNEQFF,TGCAGTGCTAGAGTACTCAATGAGCAGTTCTTC,TRBV20-1,-,TRBJ2-1,-
CSVRDRGVVTGELFF,TGCAGCGTTCGCGACAGGGGGGTCGTGACCGGGGAGCTGTTTTTT,TRBV29-1,once,TRBJ2-2,TRBD1
CSVTGIVNTEAFF,TGCAGCGTGACAGGGATAGTGAACACTGAAGCTTTCTTT,TRBV29-1,-,TRBJ1-1,TRBD1
CASSPQGSATNEKLFF,TGCGCCAGCAGCCCTCAGGGTTCTGCAACTAATGAAAAACTGTTTTTT,TRBV5-1,-,TRBJ1-4,-
CASTPGGGATDTQYF,TGTGCCAGCACCCCAGGTGGGGGGGCAACAGATACGCAGTATTTT,TRBV6-5,-,TRBJ2-3,-
CASSRDSATNEKLFF,TGTGCCAGCTCACGCGATAGTGCAACTAATGAAAAACTGTTTTTT,TRBV18,-,TRBJ1-4,-
CASNTGANYGYTF,TGTGCCAGCAATACAGGGGCGAACTATGGCTACACCTTC,TRBV2,-,TRBJ1-2,TRBD1
CASSDRVGYGYTF,TGTGCCAGCAGCGACAGGGTAGGCTATGGCTACACCTTC,TRBV2,few,TRBJ1-2,TRBD1
CASSSGGGYGYTF,TGTGCCAGCAGTTCGGGGGGCGGCTATGGCTACACCTTC,TRBV27,-,TRBJ1-2,-
CASSVSSGRGTGELFF,TGTGCCAGCAGCGTCTCTAGCGGGAGGGGGACCGGGGAGCTGTTTTTT,TRBV9,-,TRBJ2-2,TRBD2
CASSVGGQPNYGYTF,TGTGCCAGCAGCGTAGGGGGGCAGCCTAACTATGGCTACACCTTC,TRBV9,-,TRBJ1-2,-
CASNPPGAYEQYF,TGCGCCAGCAATCCCCCGGGGGCCTACGAGCAGTACTTC,TRBV5-1,-,TRBJ2-7,-
CASSFNFPGELFF,TGTGCCAGTAGTTTTAATTTCCCCGGGGAGCTGTTTTTT,TRBV19,-,TRBJ2-2,-
CASSPWGLPGPDEQFF,TGTGCCAGCAGCCCCTGGGGACTCCCTGGACCCGATGAGCAGTTCTTC,TRBV14,-,TRBJ2-1,-
CASSLTLAPGELFF,TGTGCCAGCAGCTTAACTCTAGCGCCCGGGGAGCTGTTTTTT,TRBV7-2,-,TRBJ2-2,-
CAWSEGGGGGYTF,TGTGCCTGGAGCGAGGGAGGGGGGGGAGGCTACACCTTC,TRBV30,-,TRBJ1-2,-
CASSLEADYNEQFF,TGCGCCAGCAGCTTGGAAGCCGACTACAATGAGCAGTTCTTC,TRBV5-1,-,TRBJ2-1,-
CAWGGRGEKLFF,TGTGCCTGGGGTGGTAGAGGCGAAAAACTGTTTTTT,TRBV30,-,TRBJ1-4,-
CSGRGVDSQGEQFF,TGCAGCGGCCGGGGGGTGGACTCTCAGGGTGAGCAGTTCTTC,TRBV29-1,-,TRBJ2-1,TRBD2
CSVGKMTGGAGNTIYF,TGCAGCGTGGGGAAGATGACAGGGGGGGCTGGAAACACCATATATTTT,TRBV29-1,-,TRBJ1-3,TRBD1
CASSMGQMNTGELFF,TGTGCCAGTAGTATGGGACAGATGAACACCGGGGAGCTGTTTTTT,TRBV19,-,TRBJ2-2,TRBD1
CASSAYRDTQYF,TGTGCCAGCAGCGCGTACAGGGATACGCAGTATTTT,TRBV9,-,TRBJ2-3,-
CASSLGAGELGGELFF,TGTGCCAGCAGCTTAGGGGCAGGGGAGCTTGGCGGGGAGCTGTTTTTT,TRBV11-3,-,TRBJ2-2,-